One sample yielded the 27 T cell receptor beta chains listed below, sequenced in a study of cytomegalovirus exposure and HLA in healthy donors. With 60 Vbeta and 13 Jbeta primers, the PCR was carried out. Sequenced by immunoSEQ multiplex PCR; TCRdb stores in-frame clones only, minus some. This sample has roughly 100,000 clones, with 63% found just once. The specimen was PBMCs. Every receptor here comes from a human donor in good health.

V usage is TRBV2 and J usage is TRBJ2-5, with D possibly matching TRBD2 (5 bases). Trimming shortened V by 6 bases and J by 1 base, and 18 bases separated the two germline ends. The CDR3 spans 16 residues. The germline V gene encodes CDR1 SNHLY and CDR2 FYNNEI. The CDR3 reads CASSRGVGASQETQYF. For the CDR3, the DNA is TGTGCCAGCAGCCGGGGAGTGGGAGCCTCCCAAGAGACCCAGTACTTC.

J is TRBJ2-5 and V is TRBV15; no definite D call. The germline V and J ends were trimmed by 0 bases and 2 bases, with 4 bases remaining between them. The CDR3 runs to 13 residues. Looked up from germline, CDR1 is LNHNV and CDR2 is YYDKDF (reference sequence). CDR3 DNA sequence: TGTGCCACCAGCAGAGAGCGACAAGAGACCCAGTACTTC. This codes for CATSRERQETQYF.

The V gene is TRBV27, the J gene TRBJ2-4; TRBD1 is a possible D gene (6 bases). Germline V gene sequence: CDR1 MNHEY, CDR2 SMNVEV (reference sequence). This CDR3 is 13 amino acids long. Trimming cost V 6 bases and J 7 bases, with 13 bases left between them. The CDR3 nucleotides read TGTGCCAGCAGCACGGGACAAATTAACATTCAGTACTTC. Translating it yields CASSTGQINIQYF.

This clone was observed a few times. This chain connects TRBV19 to TRBJ2-5; D uncertain. The J call is in doubt because the DNA end fits TRBJ2-7 better. Germline V gene data show CDR1 as LNHDA and CDR2 as SQIVND (reference sequence). This CDR3 has 14 amino acids. CDR3 nucleotide sequence: TGTGCCAGTAGTATAAACTTGGTATCCTACGAGCAGTACTTC. Its translation: CASSINLVSYEQYF.

In its sample, this clone was seen a few times. The chain couples TRBV30 to TRBJ1-2, with 7 bases identical to TRBD1. From germline, CDR1 is GTSNPN and CDR2 SVGIG (reference sequence). Trimming at V came to 3 bases and at J to 8 bases, leaving 9 bases not matched to a gene. This CDR3 contains 13 residues. The CDR3 bases are TGTGCCTGGAGCTGGAGACAGGGAACCGGCTACACCTTC. Translating it yields CAWSWRQGTGYTF.

V gene TRBV20-1 combines with J gene TRBJ2-7, with unresolved D. The V gene lost 7 bases and the J gene lost 0 bases, with 7 bases spanning the gap. Germline-derived CDR1 and CDR2 are DFQATT and SNEGSKA (reference sequence). The CDR3 loop spans 11 amino acids. CDR3 protein: CSGSLSYEQYF. CDR3 sequence (DNA): TGCAGTGGTAGCCTCTCCTACGAGCAGTACTTC.

The chain has TRBV19 and TRBJ2-2, with D perhaps TRBD2 (6 bases). The CDR3 spans 19 residues. V was cut by 2 bases and J by 1 base, with 20 bases left in between. In germline, CDR1 is LNHDA, CDR2 SQIVND (reference sequence). For the CDR3, the DNA is TGTGCCAGTAGTATAAGGGTGCTGTCTTGGACTATGAACACCGGGGAGCTGTTTTTT. As protein: CASSIRVLSWTMNTGELFF.

The chain employs TRBV5-1 and TRBJ2-3, with 11 bases that match TRBD2. The ends lost 4 bases at V and 4 bases at J; junction bases unmatched: 5. The CDR3 sequence is 15 residues long. The germline V gene encodes CDR1 SGHRS and CDR2 YFSETQ. CDR3 residues: CASSPGLAGADTQYF. The CDR3 DNA reads as TGCGCCAGCAGCCCAGGACTAGCGGGCGCAGATACGCAGTATTTT.

The chain recombines TRBV25-1 with TRBJ2-2, with TRBD1 as a possible D gene (6 bases). Trimming took off 2 bases at V and 7 bases at J, with 14 bases between the two ends. Germline V lookup: CDR1 MGHDK, CDR2 SYGVNS. There are 15 residues in the CDR3. CDR3 in DNA: TGTGCCAGCAGTGAAGTGGGACATCGGCTCGGGGAGCTGTTTTTT. Its protein product is CASSEVGHRLGELFF.

CDR3 region: CASSLTGLADFSYEQYF. The CDR3 nucleotides are TGTGCCAGCAGCTTAACGGGACTAGCGGATTTCTCCTACGAGCAGTACTTC. V usage is TRBV5-6 and J usage is TRBJ2-7; TRBD2 matches at 11 bases. The CDR3 extends over 17 amino acids. Trimming at V came to 2 bases and at J to 0 bases, leaving 7 bases not matched to a gene. CDR1 SGHDT and CDR2 YYEEEE come from the germline V gene.

The chain links TRBV5-1 to TRBJ1-2; a weak D match, TRBD1 (5 bases). This CDR3 contains 15 residues. Looked up from germline, CDR1 is SGHRS and CDR2 is YFSETQ. V gave up 5 bases and J gave up 2 bases, with 16 bases separating them. DNA of the CDR3: TGCGCCAGCAGATCTGCTGGACACCCAAACTATGGCTACACCTTC. Translation: CASRSAGHPNYGYTF.

The chain combines TRBV7-9 with TRBJ1-4; D is unresolved. The CDR3 is 15 residues long. The germline V gene has CDR1 SEHNR and CDR2 FQNEAQ (reference sequence). The V end was cut by 5 bases, the J end by 1 base, with 11 bases between. The CDR3: CASSTTPETNEKLFF. The CDR3 nucleotides read TGTGCCAGCAGCACTACCCCAGAAACTAATGAAAAACTGTTTTTT.

In its sample, this clone was seen a few times. The rearrangement uses TRBV29-1 and TRBJ2-3, with D unresolved. The CDR3 totals 11 residues. V was shortened by 3 bases and J by 10 bases, with 11 bases between the two germline ends. Germline assignment: CDR1 SQVTM and CDR2 ANQGSEA. CDR3 residues: CSVEHTKAQYF. The CDR3 DNA is TGCAGCGTTGAGCACACTAAGGCGCAGTATTTT.

The J gene is TRBJ1-1, the V gene TRBV5-1; D may be TRBD1 (5 bases). Germline-derived CDR1 and CDR2 are SGHRS and YFSETQ. Between the trimmed V and J ends, which lost 7 bases and 1 base, there was a span of 14 bases. CDR3 size: 14 residues. The CDR3 loop is CASGAGTANTEAFF. CDR3 nucleotides: TGCGCCAGCGGCGCCGGGACTGCGAACACTGAAGCTTTCTTT.

The genes are TRBV5-1 and TRBJ2-7; 10 positions agree with TRBD1. Germline V gene lookup returns CDR1 SGHRS and CDR2 YFSETQ. The CDR3 extends over 17 amino acids. The J segment lost 4 bases and the V segment lost 4 bases, leaving 14 bases of the junction unmatched. The CDR3 loop is CASSPLAGGQGSYEQYF. CDR3 coding DNA: TGCGCCAGCAGCCCGTTGGCGGGGGGACAGGGGTCATACGAGCAGTACTTC.

The CDR3 here is CAWSPPTGSDEKLFF. DNA for the CDR3: TGTGCCTGGAGCCCCCCGACAGGGTCGGATGAAAAACTGTTTTTT. The V and J genes are TRBV30 and TRBJ1-4, with TRBD1 matching over 7 bases. With V trimmed by 3 bases and J by 6 bases, 10 bases remained unmatched. The V gene's germline CDR1 is GTSNPN and CDR2 SVGIG (reference sequence). The CDR3 spans 15 residues. The variable domain in full, completed from reference TRBV30 and TRBJ1-4, reads SQTIHQWPATLVQPVGSPLSLECTVEGTSNPNLYWYRQAAGRGLQLLFYSVGIGQISSEVPQNLSASRPQDRQFILSSKKLLLSDSGFYLCAWSPPTGSDEKLFFGSGTQLSVL.

In its sample, this clone was seen a few times. This chain links TRBV6-5 with TRBJ1-1; D remains ambiguous. Germline V CDR1 and CDR2: MNHEY, SVGAGI. Trimming left V 2 bases short and J 3 bases short, with 7 bases between. The CDR3 is 13 amino acids. CDR3 region: CASSYPGHTEAFF. DNA for the CDR3: TGTGCCAGCAGTTACCCGGGTCACACTGAAGCTTTCTTT.

This chain uses TRBV7-2 with TRBJ2-6; possibly TRBD2 for D (6 bases). CDR1 and CDR2 from the germline V gene are SGHTA and FQGNSA. This CDR3 contains 16 residues. Trimming took 5 bases from V and 0 from J, leaving 11 bases between them. The CDR3 DNA reads as TGTGCCAGCAGCACCGGCGGGGCCTCTGGGGCCAACGTCCTGACTTTC. Encoded protein: CASSTGGASGANVLTF.

This clone appeared a few times. The rearrangement links TRBV4-1 to TRBJ2-3, with TRBD1 as a possible D gene (7 bases). Trimming removed 4 bases at V and 2 bases at J, with 19 bases between. Germline V gene lookup returns CDR1 MGHRA and CDR2 YSYEKL. The CDR3 covers 17 residues. CDR3 loop: CASSPSGQGGNTDTQYF. CDR3 nucleotides: TGCGCCAGCAGCCCATCGGGCCAGGGGGGTAACACAGATACGCAGTATTTT.

The chain links TRBV27 to TRBJ2-7; 7 bases match TRBD2. Germline values: CDR1 MNHEY, CDR2 SMNVEV (reference sequence). This CDR3 contains 14 residues. Trimming took 8 bases from V and 2 from J; bases not matched to a gene: 9. The CDR3 loop is CASQTGRGAYEQYF. The CDR3 DNA reads as TGTGCCAGCCAAACCGGCCGGGGGGCCTACGAGCAGTACTTC.

This clone occurred a few times. The gene calls are TRBV11-3 and TRBJ2-3; 9 bases match TRBD1. After removal of 4 bases from V and 5 bases from J, the junction contained 13 bases not matched to a gene. This CDR3 has 17 residues. From germline, CDR1 is SGHNT and CDR2 YENEEA. CDR3 sequence reads: CASSSFGQGRWGDTQYF. The CDR3 DNA reads as TGTGCCAGCAGCTCATTTGGACAGGGGAGATGGGGAGATACGCAGTATTTT.

The chain combines TRBV14 with TRBJ2-3, with no clear D. V was cut by 4 bases and J by 1 base, with 9 bases left in between. Germline loops: CDR1 SGHDN, CDR2 FVKESK. The CDR3 covers 14 residues. CDR3 DNA sequence: TGTGCCAGCAGCCCTATGACTGGCACAGATACGCAGTATTTT. It yields the protein CASSPMTGTDTQYF. The complete variable domain, with remaining parts taken from reference TRBV14 and TRBJ2-3, reads EAGVTQFPSHSVIEKGQTVTLRCDPISGHDNLYWYRRVMGKEIKFLLHFVKESKQDESGMPNNRFLAERTGGTYSTLKVQPAELEDSGVYFCASSPMTGTDTQYFGPGTRLTVL.

This chain links TRBV28 with TRBJ1-1; 8 nucleotides match TRBD1. Germline trimming cut 4 bases from V and 11 bases from J; bases unmatched to any gene: 18. The CDR3 extends over 16 amino acids. Germline CDR1 MDHEN, CDR2 SYDVKM. CDR3: CASSSGTGGVLGSAFF. The CDR3 DNA reads TGTGCCAGCAGTTCCGGGACAGGTGGTGTCCTGGGCTCCGCTTTCTTT.

This clone has only a few counts. This sequence joins TRBV19 and TRBJ2-7; 9 positions agree with TRBD2. The V segment lost 3 bases and the J segment 4 bases; nucleotides outside the gene matches: 4. This CDR3 is 14 amino acids long. Germline CDR1 and CDR2: LNHDA and SQIVND (reference sequence). In DNA, the CDR3 is TGTGCCAGTAGTATCGGAGGACTAGCGTACGAGCAGTACTTC. This gives the protein CASSIGGLAYEQYF.

The chain has TRBV27 and TRBJ2-1, with D unclear. This CDR3 comprises 13 residues. Germline lookup yields CDR1 MNHEY and CDR2 SMNVEV (reference sequence). V was cut by 7 bases and J by 8 bases, with 15 bases left in between. CDR3 region: CASTGVSLDEQFF. In DNA form, the CDR3 reads TGTGCCAGCACCGGAGTCAGTTTGGATGAGCAGTTCTTC.

The rearrangement joins TRBV27 to TRBJ2-7, with TRBD1 matching 8 bases. V lost 5 bases to trimming and J lost 5 bases; unmatched junction nucleotides: 14. This CDR3 region has 16 residues. Germline CDR1 is MNHEY and CDR2 is SMNVEV (reference sequence). The CDR3 region is CASSLNRDRPAHEQYF. Written as DNA, the CDR3 is TGTGCCAGCAGTCTCAACCGGGACAGGCCTGCCCACGAGCAGTACTTC.

The table lists this clone with a few counts. CDR3: CASSIGSPAYEQYF. Written as DNA, the CDR3 is TGTGCCAGTAGTATAGGGTCTCCAGCCTACGAGCAGTACTTC. V is TRBV19 and J is TRBJ2-7; D remains ambiguous. Trimming pared 1 base from V and 2 bases from J, leaving 9 bases between. Germline-derived CDR1 and CDR2 are LNHDA and SQIVND (reference sequence). This CDR3 comprises 14 residues.